One and the same sample provided the 30 T cell receptor beta chains below, sequenced in a study of blood T cell repertoires in COVID-19. The data were produced by immunoSEQ multiplex PCR, yet TCRdb's version contains in-frame clones alone and is incomplete. The sample holds 450,000 to 500,000 clones; around nine tenths are singletons and the top ten take approximately 8%. The sequenced sample was PBMCs or T cells enriched from blood (not recorded which). These receptors were obtained from a woman in her fifties or sixties who had recovered from COVID-19.

This clone appeared once. The chain has TRBV5-4 and TRBJ2-3, with 7 bases fitting TRBD2. The CDR3 has 17 amino acids. Germline-derived CDR1 and CDR2 are SGHNT and YYREEE (reference sequence). Trimming removed 0 bases from V and 2 bases from J; junction bases left unmatched: 9. CDR3 DNA sequence: TGTGCCAGCAGCTTGGGAGTAGCGGGCCGCCACACAGATACGCAGTATTTT. Its protein product is CASSLGVAGRHTDTQYF.

The genes are TRBV27 and TRBJ2-7; 7 bases fit TRBD2. The germline gives CDR1 MNHEY, CDR2 SMNVEV (reference sequence). V was pared by 6 bases and J by 5 bases, with 7 bases of the junction left unmatched. This CDR3 contains 13 residues. This CDR3 reads CASSTAGVHEQYF. The CDR3, as DNA: TGTGCCAGCAGCACCGCGGGGGTCCACGAGCAGTACTTC.

The chain couples TRBV4-2 to TRBJ1-5; 9 bases align to TRBD1. Unmatched junction bases numbered 1, after V lost 1 base and J lost 3 bases. The germline CDR1 and CDR2 sequences are LGHNA and YNFKEQ. The CDR3 length is 15 residues. The CDR3 region is CASSQGDRVNQPQHF. CDR3 nucleotides: TGTGCCAGCAGCCAAGGGGACAGGGTCAATCAGCCCCAGCATTTT.

The chain is built from TRBV6-5 and TRBJ2-2; D remains ambiguous. Germline V gene sequence: CDR1 MNHEY, CDR2 SVGAGI. The CDR3 is made up of 12 amino acids. Trimming shortened V by 0 bases and J by 6 bases, and 2 bases separated the two germline ends. CDR3 residues: CASSYSAGELFF. CDR3 in DNA: TGTGCCAGCAGTTACTCCGCCGGGGAGCTGTTTTTT.

The chain uses TRBV3-1 (or the pseudogene TRBV3-2) and TRBJ1-4, with D unresolved. V was cut by 0 bases and J by 0 bases, with 5 bases left in between. This CDR3 has 15 residues. Germline V gene lookup returns CDR1 LGHDT and CDR2 YNNKEL (reference sequence). CDR3 loop: CASSQETTTNEKLFF. CDR3 DNA: TGTGCCAGCAGCCAAGAAACAACAACTAATGAAAAACTGTTTTTT.

In its sample, this clone was seen a few times. CDR3 loop: CASSPGRGSRDTQYF. Written as DNA, the CDR3 is TGTGCCAGCAGCCCCGGACGGGGAAGTCGGGATACGCAGTATTTT. The chain joins TRBV3-1 (or the pseudogene TRBV3-2) to TRBJ2-3, with D perhaps matching TRBD2 (5 bases). Germline CDR1 LGHDT, CDR2 YNNKEL (reference sequence). The CDR3 sequence is 15 residues long. V lost 4 bases to trimming and J lost 6 bases, with 17 bases between them.

J is TRBJ2-6 and V is TRBV24-1; D might be TRBD1 (6 bases). The length of the CDR3 is 16 residues. The germline V gene has CDR1 KGHDR and CDR2 SFDVKD. Trimming shortened V by 4 bases and J by 0 bases, and 9 bases separated the two germline ends. CDR3 protein: CATSDPGDSGANVLTF. The CDR3, as DNA: TGTGCCACCAGTGACCCAGGGGACTCTGGGGCCAACGTCCTGACTTTC.

The gene calls are TRBV15 and TRBJ2-1; 7 bases map to TRBD2. The CDR3 has 16 residues. The junction had 5 bases not matched to a gene; V was cut back by 0 bases and J by 3 bases. CDR1 LNHNV and CDR2 YYDKDF come from the germline V gene (reference sequence). CDR3 DNA sequence: TGTGCCACCAGCAGAGAGGTAGGGGACTACTACAATGAGCAGTTCTTC. Its translation: CATSREVGDYYNEQFF.

This clone was picked up a small number of times. CDR3 residues: CASSEGLASPGELFF. Here the CDR3 DNA reads TGTGCCAGCAGTGAGGGCCTAGCTTCCCCCGGGGAGCTGTTTTTT. The gene calls are TRBV6-1 and TRBJ2-2, with D possibly being TRBD2 (5 bases). Trimming took 3 bases from V and 6 from J, leaving 14 bases between them. Per the germline V gene, CDR1 is MNHNS and CDR2 is SASEGT. The CDR3 loop spans 15 amino acids.

Worth noting for this clone: One end of the junction varies from germline; a read error may be responsible. The genes are TRBV5-1 and TRBJ1-6; D not certain. This CDR3 is 14 amino acids long. Looked up from germline, CDR1 is SGHRS and CDR2 is YFSETQ. The CDR3 sequence is CASSLAGLGSPLHF. The CDR3 DNA follows: TGCGCCAGCAGTTTGGCGGGGTTAGGTTCACCCCTCCACTTT.

This rearrangement joins TRBV2 to TRBJ2-2, with a weak D call TRBD2 (6 bases). CDR3 length equals 15 residues. Germline CDR1 is SNHLY and CDR2 is FYNNEI. Trimming stripped 3 bases from V and 4 bases from J, with 12 bases between. Here the CDR3 DNA reads TGTGCCAGCAGTGAGGAGGGGCTGGGCACCGGGGAGCTGTTTTTT. Amino acid sequence: CASSEEGLGTGELFF. Full variable domain (missing parts from reference TRBV2 and TRBJ2-2): EPEVTQTPSHQVTQMGQEVILRCVPISNHLYFYWYRQILGQKVEFLVSFYNNEISEKSEIFDDQFSVERPDGSNFTLKIRSTKLEDSAMYFCASSEEGLGTGELFFGEGSRLTVL.

This chain connects TRBV29-1 to TRBJ1-2; TRBD1 agrees at 8 bases. The trim removed 3 bases at V and 6 bases at J, leaving 3 bases unmatched. CDR1 is SQVTM and CDR2 is ANQGSEA in the germline V gene. The CDR3 length is 12 residues. CDR3: CSVDETGDGYTF. The CDR3 bases are TGCAGCGTTGACGAGACAGGGGATGGCTACACCTTC.

The chain joins TRBV6-5 to TRBJ1-2; D uncertain. Per germline, CDR1 MNHEY and CDR2 SVGAGI. This CDR3 is 13 amino acids long. The germline V and J ends were trimmed by 2 bases and 2 bases, with 6 bases remaining between them. The CDR3 spells CASSYIGNYGYTF. The CDR3 bases are TGTGCCAGCAGTTACATCGGGAACTATGGCTACACCTTC.

The genes are TRBV12-3 or TRBV12-4 and TRBJ1-1; D gene uncertain. CDR3 length equals 13 residues. V was pared by 1 base and J by 1 base, with 4 bases between. The CDR3 DNA follows: TGTGCCAGCAGTTTAGGCGGGAACACTGAAGCTTTCTTT. It encodes CASSLGGNTEAFF.

This clone was found once. Other DNA sequences in this sample translate to the same CDR3. The rearrangement uses TRBV5-1 and TRBJ1-5; D unclear. The V end lost 5 bases, the J end lost 1 base, and 7 bases lay between the germline ends. Germline CDR1 is SGHRS and CDR2 is YFSETQ. The CDR3 contains 13 residues. The CDR3 nucleotides read TGCGCCAGCAGGGGAGACAGCAATCAGCCCCAGCATTTT. This encodes CASRGDSNQPQHF.

The rearrangement links TRBV19 to TRBJ1-2, with 8 bases identical to TRBD1. V lost 2 bases to trimming and J lost 2 bases; unmatched junction nucleotides: 1. The germline V gene has CDR1 LNHDA and CDR2 SQIVND (reference sequence). The CDR3 length is 14 residues. CDR3 sequence reads: CASSIQGANYGYTF. CDR3 in DNA: TGTGCCAGTAGTATACAGGGGGCGAACTATGGCTACACCTTC.

V gene TRBV6-5 combines with J gene TRBJ1-2; 8 nucleotides agree with TRBD1. V gave up 6 bases and J gave up 4 bases; unmatched junction bases: 4. The CDR3 extends over 13 amino acids. Per germline, CDR1 MNHEY and CDR2 SVGAGI. CDR3 residues: CASSAGTGYGYTF. CDR3 nucleotide sequence: TGTGCCAGCAGCGCCGGGACAGGCTATGGCTACACCTTC.

The CDR3 sequence: CASSEAADTQYF. CDR3 nucleotide sequence: TGTGCCAGCAGTGAAGCCGCAGATACGCAGTATTTT. V usage is TRBV2 and J usage is TRBJ2-3; no reliable D call. V lost 0 bases to trimming and J lost 4 bases, with 2 bases between them. The CDR3 runs to 12 residues. The germline V gene has CDR1 SNHLY and CDR2 FYNNEI.

V usage is TRBV6-5 and J usage is TRBJ1-5; TRBD1 is a possible D gene (5 bases). Germline values: CDR1 MNHEY, CDR2 SVGAGI. This CDR3 has 15 amino acids. V was pared by 7 bases and J by 5 bases, with 18 bases between. As DNA, the CDR3 is TGTGCCAGCATCCCTACGGAGGGGCATTATCAGCCCCAGCATTTT. Translated: CASIPTEGHYQPQHF.

The chain links TRBV27 to TRBJ1-6; the match to TRBD1 covers 7 bases. Germline lookup yields CDR1 MNHEY and CDR2 SMNVEV (reference sequence). V trimming: 2 bases; J trimming: 7 bases; junction bases outside the gene matches: 5. This CDR3 region has 15 residues. CDR3 loop: CASSLVRDSNSPLHF. CDR3 in DNA: TGTGCCAGCAGTTTAGTCCGGGACAGCAATTCACCCCTCCACTTT.

Here the CDR3 reads CATSEQGYGYTF. The CDR3 nucleotides are TGTGCCACCAGTGAACAGGGGTATGGCTACACCTTC. The chain carries TRBV24-1 and TRBJ1-2, with 7 bases aligning to TRBD1. Germline V CDR1 and CDR2: KGHDR, SFDVKD. The CDR3 runs 12 residues. The V segment lost 4 bases and the J segment 5 bases; nucleotides outside the gene matches: 0.

The chain carries TRBV5-1 and TRBJ2-3, with TRBD2 identical over 10 bases. Unmatched junction bases numbered 6, after V lost 0 bases and J lost 2 bases. The CDR3 runs 17 residues. Germline V lookup: CDR1 SGHRS, CDR2 YFSETQ. CDR3 region: CASSLESSGGTTDTQYF. The CDR3, as DNA: TGCGCCAGCAGCTTGGAGTCTAGCGGGGGCACCACAGATACGCAGTATTTT. Filled out from reference TRBV5-1 and TRBJ2-3, the complete variable domain reads KAGVTQTPRYLIKTRGQQVTLSCSPISGHRSVSWYQQTPGQGLQFLFEYFSETQRNKGNFPGRFSGRQFSNSRSEMNVSTLELGDSALYLCASSLESSGGTTDTQYFGPGTRLTVL.

The chain recombines TRBV24-1 with TRBJ2-7; 7 bases match TRBD1. Trimming cost V 5 bases and J 7 bases; bases outside gene matches: 10. Germline V CDR1 and CDR2: KGHDR, SFDVKD. CDR3 length: 14 residues. The CDR3, as DNA: TGTGCCACCAGTGCCCCAGGGACAGTTCTGGAGCAGTACTTC. Protein product: CATSAPGTVLEQYF.

The rearrangement uses TRBV6-4 and TRBJ2-3; the match to TRBD1 covers 7 bases. Germline CDR1 MRHNA, CDR2 SNTAGT. The CDR3 is 16 residues long. Unmatched junction bases numbered 8, after V lost 3 bases and J lost 2 bases. CDR3 region: CASSEEGTDFTDTQYF. In DNA, the CDR3 is TGTGCCAGCAGTGAAGAAGGGACAGACTTCACAGATACGCAGTATTTT.

V is TRBV2 and J is TRBJ2-2; TRBD2 aligns across 8 bases. Trimming at V came to 4 bases and at J to 2 bases, leaving 6 bases not matched to a gene. This CDR3 has 16 residues. CDR1 is SNHLY, CDR2 FYNNEI, per germline. The DNA for the CDR3 is TGTGCCAGCAGTGCGGGCGGGGGGCCAAACACCGGGGAGCTGTTTTTT. Encoded protein: CASSAGGGPNTGELFF. Drawing the rest from reference TRBV2 and TRBJ2-2, the complete variable domain is EPEVTQTPSHQVTQMGQEVILRCVPISNHLYFYWYRQILGQKVEFLVSFYNNEISEKSEIFDDQFSVERPDGSNFTLKIRSTKLEDSAMYFCASSAGGGPNTGELFFGEGSRLTVL.

The V and J genes are TRBV5-4 and TRBJ2-7, with 7 nucleotides matching TRBD1. The CDR3 runs 13 residues. Germline V gene data show CDR1 as SGHNT and CDR2 as YYREEE (reference sequence). V lost 6 bases to trimming and J lost 2 bases; unmatched junction nucleotides: 5. The CDR3 DNA reads TGTGCCAGCACCACACAGGGGACCTACGAGCAGTACTTC. Translation: CASTTQGTYEQYF.

The genes are TRBV6-5 and TRBJ1-5; 8 bases match TRBD1. The V gene's germline CDR1 is MNHEY and CDR2 SVGAGI. The CDR3 is made up of 14 amino acids. The trim removed 7 bases at V and 3 bases at J, leaving 5 bases unmatched. The CDR3 here is CASTPGQVNQPQHF. For the CDR3, the DNA is TGTGCCAGCACCCCGGGACAGGTCAATCAGCCCCAGCATTTT.

This clone was counted once. Other DNA sequences from this sample encode an identical CDR3 as well. This rearrangement joins TRBV2 to TRBJ2-1; D perhaps matches TRBD1 (5 bases). This CDR3 comprises 12 residues. Trimming cost V 6 bases and J 7 bases, with 10 bases left between them. Germline V gene sequence: CDR1 SNHLY, CDR2 FYNNEI. The CDR3 here is CASRGLGNEQFF. DNA of the CDR3: TGTGCCAGCAGGGGGCTGGGAAATGAGCAGTTCTTC.

Concerning this clone itself: Sequence at one end of the junction differs from germline and may be a read error. This rearrangement joins TRBV20-1 to TRBJ1-4; TRBD1 is a possible D gene (6 bases). The CDR3 totals 15 residues. Per germline, CDR1 DFQATT and CDR2 SNEGSKA (reference sequence). CDR3 in amino acids: CSASTGQSTNEKLLF. Here the CDR3 DNA reads TGCAGTGCTAGTACCGGACAGTCAACTAATGAAAAACTGCTTTTT.

The DNA of the CDR3 is TGTGCTAGTGGTTCGGGGGGGGAAGAGACCCAGTACTTC. Translation gives CASGSGGEETQYF. V usage is TRBV12-5 and J usage is TRBJ2-5; 8 nucleotides match TRBD2. The junction had 1 base not matched to a gene; V was cut back by 4 bases and J by 3 bases. Per the germline V gene, CDR1 is LGHNT and CDR2 is FRNRAP. The CDR3 is 13 amino acids.